This TCR beta chain was identified during a study of T-cell reconstitution after alpha-beta-depleted transplantation in children. Study results and caveats: Newly generated T cells supplied most T-cell counts and diversity one year post-transplant. Surviving recipient cells, namely T cells and thymic progenitors, were the source of high day-60 TCRbeta diversity in some patients. Reports say that about two months after transplant, the alpha-beta T cells came out of several hundred graft clones that had expanded.

Germline CDR1 and CDR2: SGHDT and YYEEEE. V shed 5 bases, J shed 3 bases, and the junction held 11 bases outside the gene matches. CDR3 length: 17 residues. Unique molecular identifiers were built into the TCRbeta library. In TCRdb, the PCR reads were re-called with MiXCR into one record per CDR3 protein. The table has under 100,000 distinct CDR3 sequences, around 16% seen once; the top ten hold roughly a fifth. This clonotype was picked up a small number of times. The target antigen is unknown. The TCR sequence derives from a male patient between 2 and 9 years old who had a stem cell transplant for acute lymphoblastic leukemia, so the T cells may come from the graft donor. The specimen was PBMCs, mostly from graft donor cells, collected 180 days after TCRalphabeta/CD19-depleted stem cell transplant. This chain uses TRBV5-6 with TRBJ2-2; 9 bases align to TRBD1. CDR3: CASRPGTGSLYTGELFF. In nucleotides, the CDR3 is TGTGCCAGCAGACCCGGGACAGGGAGTCTCTACACCGGGGAGCTGTTTTTT.